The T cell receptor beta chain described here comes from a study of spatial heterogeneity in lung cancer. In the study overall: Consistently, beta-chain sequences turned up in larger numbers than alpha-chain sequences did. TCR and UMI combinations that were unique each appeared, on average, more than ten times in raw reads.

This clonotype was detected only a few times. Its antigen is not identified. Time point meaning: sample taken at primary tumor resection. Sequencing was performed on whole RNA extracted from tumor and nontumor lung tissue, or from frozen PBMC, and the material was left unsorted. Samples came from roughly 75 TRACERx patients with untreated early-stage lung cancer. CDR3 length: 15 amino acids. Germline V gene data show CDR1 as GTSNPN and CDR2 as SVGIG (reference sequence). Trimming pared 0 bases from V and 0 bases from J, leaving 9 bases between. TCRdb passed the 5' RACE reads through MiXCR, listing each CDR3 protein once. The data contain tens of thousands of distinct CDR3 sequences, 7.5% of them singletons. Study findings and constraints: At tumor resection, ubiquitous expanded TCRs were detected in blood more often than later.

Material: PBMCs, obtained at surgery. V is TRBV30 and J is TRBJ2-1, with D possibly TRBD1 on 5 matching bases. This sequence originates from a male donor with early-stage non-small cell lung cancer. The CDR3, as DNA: TGTGCCTGGAGTGTAGGGGTATACTCCTACAATGAGCAGTTCTTC. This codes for CAWSVGVYSYNEQFF. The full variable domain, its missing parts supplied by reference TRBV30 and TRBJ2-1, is SQTIHQWPATLVQPVGSPLSLECTVEGTSNPNLYWYRQAAGRGLQLLFYSVGIGQISSEVPQNLSASRPQDRQFILSSKKLLLSDSGFYLCAWSVGVYSYNEQFFGPGTRLTVL.